The rows below give T cell receptor beta chains drawn from one sample of a study of early T cells in non-severe SARS-CoV-2 infection. From the 5' RACE reads, TCRdb called clonotypes with MiXCR, one entry per CDR3 protein. Of some 120,000 distinct CDR3 sequences listed, about 15% are singletons. Material for sequencing was whole blood. The source of these receptors is an adult who was a healthcare worker with PCR-confirmed SARS-CoV-2 infection or an uninfected control (not recorded which). Each CDR3 is given with its conserved first and last residue. The order of the fields is J gene, D gene, CDR3 length, clone size, V gene, CDR3 DNA, CDR3 protein. A D gene is named only where the DNA matches it firmly. A clone size is listed for some rows: how often the clone was seen (once, few, many), or a class if it is expanded.

TRBJ2-1 TRBD1 11 many TRBV10-3 TGTGCCACTAGACAGGGGAATGAGCAGTTCTTC CATRQGNEQFF
TRBJ2-6 NA 13 many TRBV7-6 TGTGCCAGCAGGGGGTCTGGGGCCAACGTCCTGACTTTC CASRGSGANVLTF
TRBJ2-5 NA 11 NA TRBV30 TGTGCCTGGAGTGTACAAGAGACCCAGTACTTC CAWSVQETQYF
TRBJ1-1 NA 14 few TRBV20-1 TGCAGTGCTAGAGGGGGACACGAGAACACTGAAGCTTTCTTT CSARGGHENTEAFF
TRBJ2-5 NA 14 few TRBV3-1 TGTGCCAGCAGCCCTCGAGCTTTCCAAGAGACCCAGTACTTC CASSPRAFQETQYF
TRBJ2-5 NA 15 few TRBV3-1 TGTGCCAGCAGCCAAGCATCGCGTTATCAAGAGACCCAGTACTTC CASSQASRYQETQYF
TRBJ2-1 TRBD1 17 NA TRBV3-1 TGTGCCAGCAGCCGATACTGGGACAGGGGCTCGGACAATGAGCAGTTCTTC CASSRYWDRGSDNEQFF
TRBJ1-2 TRBD1 13 many TRBV3-1 TGTGCCAGCAGCCAAGGTTACAGGGGCGGCTACACCTTC CASSQGYRGGYTF
TRBJ2-7 TRBD1 14 NA TRBV7-9 TGTGCCAGCAGCGCCTTAACAGGGGACTACGAGCAGTACTTC CASSALTGDYEQYF
TRBJ2-3 TRBD2 16 NA TRBV5-4 TGTGCCAGCAGCTTGGCTAGCGGGGGGGCCACAGATACGCAGTATTTT CASSLASGGATDTQYF
TRBJ2-1 TRBD1 15 many TRBV11-2 TGTGCCAGCAGCCAGGACAGGGGTGCACTCGGTGAGCAGTTCTTC CASSQDRGALGEQFF
TRBJ1-6 NA 16 many TRBV12-3/TRBV12-4 TGTGCCAGCAGTTTTTGGGGGGCCCAAGAAAGTTCACCCCTCCACTTT CASSFWGAQESSPLHF
TRBJ2-1 NA 16 few TRBV9 TGTGCCAGCAGCGTAGGTGGGGGTCGGGGTGTAAATGAGCAGTTCTTC CASSVGGGRGVNEQFF
TRBJ1-2 TRBD1 13 NA TRBV20-1 TGCAGTGCTAACCACAGGGGCTCCTATGGCTACACCTTC CSANHRGSYGYTF
TRBJ2-1 NA 16 few TRBV3-1 TGTGCCAGCAGCCAGCATGGGACTTCATATCGGAATGAGCAGTTCTTC CASSQHGTSYRNEQFF
TRBJ1-2 TRBD1 14 few TRBV27 TGTGCCAGCAGTTTGACAGGGACCTACTATGGCTACACCTTC CASSLTGTYYGYTF
TRBJ2-5 TRBD1 15 many TRBV2 TGTGCCAGCAGTGACCGGACAGGGGGCATGGAGACCCAGTACTTC CASSDRTGGMETQYF
TRBJ2-7 NA 13 few TRBV18 TGTGCCAGCTCACCGGGGTTAGGAGTCGAGCAGTACTTC CASSPGLGVEQYF
TRBJ1-2 NA 14 NA TRBV3-1 TGTGCCAGCAGCCAAGACCCCGCATTCTATGGCTACACCTTC CASSQDPAFYGYTF
TRBJ1-2 NA 15 few TRBV10-3 TGTGCCATCAGTGAGGAGGGGAGAGCTAACTATGGCTACACCTTC CAISEEGRANYGYTF